The 24 T cell receptor beta chains below all came from one sample that was sequenced in a study of response to subunit inactivated influenza vaccine. TCRdb itself ran the RT-PCR reads through MiXCR, one entry per CDR3 protein. This table holds about 500,000 distinct CDR3 sequences, around 13% found once. The sequencing used PBMCs from blood, collected more than 35 days after vaccination. These receptors were collected from a man aged 50-60 years who received an inactivated influenza vaccine.

The table lists this clonotype with many counts. The chain combines TRBV5-1 with TRBJ2-1; 7 bases line up with TRBD2. Germline V gene sequence: CDR1 SGHRS, CDR2 YFSETQ. With V trimmed by 4 bases and J by 0 bases, 4 bases remained unmatched. This CDR3 has 15 residues. Here the CDR3 DNA reads TGCGCCAGCAGCCCAATAGCGGGCTCCTACAATGAGCAGTTCTTC. Translating it yields CASSPIAGSYNEQFF. Looking up the rest from reference TRBV5-1 and TRBJ2-1 gives the full variable domain: KAGVTQTPRYLIKTRGQQVTLSCSPISGHRSVSWYQQTPGQGLQFLFEYFSETQRNKGNFPGRFSGRQFSNSRSEMNVSTLELGDSALYLCASSPIAGSYNEQFFGPGTRLTVL.

The chain links TRBV6-1 to TRBJ2-2; 7 nucleotides match TRBD2. The CDR3 runs to 15 residues. The V gene's germline CDR1 is MNHNS and CDR2 SASEGT. J lost 6 bases, V lost 4 bases, and 8 bases had no gene match. As DNA, the CDR3 is TGTGCCAGCAGTGCTCGGACTAGACGGGCCGGGGAGCTGTTTTTT. This gives the protein CASSARTRRAGELFF.

This clonotype occurred a few times. The chain joins TRBV20-1 to TRBJ2-7; TRBD2 matches at 13 bases. Germline V gene sequence: CDR1 DFQATT, CDR2 SNEGSKA (reference sequence). Trimming removed 6 bases from V and 2 bases from J; junction bases left unmatched: 10. The CDR3 totals 16 residues. The CDR3 here is CSARPPTSGRAYEQYF. The CDR3 region has the DNA TGCAGTGCCCGACCCCCAACTAGCGGGAGGGCCTACGAGCAGTACTTC.

The chain has TRBV10-3 and TRBJ2-1; possible D gene TRBD2, 6 bases. CDR1 and CDR2 from the germline V gene are ENHRY and SYGVKD. The CDR3 length is 15 residues. The V end was cut by 2 bases, the J end by 4 bases, with 12 bases between. Here the CDR3 reads CAISENERAYNEQFF. CDR3 bases: TGTGCCATCAGTGAGAACGAGCGGGCGTACAATGAGCAGTTCTTC.

This clonotype was detected many times. J is TRBJ2-1 and V is TRBV24-1, with D unresolved. Germline CDR1 reads KGHDR; CDR2 reads SFDVKD. V dropped 4 bases and J dropped 9 bases, with 12 bases sitting between them. This CDR3 has 13 amino acids. This CDR3 is CATSDPTISEQFF. The CDR3 region has the DNA TGTGCCACCAGTGACCCCACTATATCTGAGCAGTTCTTC.

This clonotype has a handful of counts. This chain uses TRBV7-9 with TRBJ2-1; D ambiguous. V lost 2 bases and J 3 bases, leaving 5 bases between the germline ends. The length of the CDR3 is 13 residues. Germline CDR1 is SEHNR and CDR2 is FQNEAQ (reference sequence). This CDR3 reads CASSLLDYNEQFF. The CDR3 DNA is TGTGCCAGCAGCTTATTGGACTACAATGAGCAGTTCTTC. Together with reference TRBV7-9 and TRBJ2-1, the CDR3 gives the full variable domain: DTGVSQNPRHKITKRGQNVTFRCDPISEHNRLYWYRQTLGQGPEFLTYFQNEAQLEKSRLLSDRFSAERPKGSFSTLEIQRTEQGDSAMYLCASSLLDYNEQFFGPGTRLTVL.

The gene calls are TRBV14 and TRBJ2-1; perhaps TRBD2 as D (5 bases). CDR3 length: 16 residues. Germline loops: CDR1 SGHDN, CDR2 FVKESK. V gave up 1 base and J gave up 10 bases, with 20 bases separating them. The CDR3 nucleotides are TGTGCCAGCAGCCAAGGGAGTAGAGCGGCCCGGGAAGAGCAGTTCTTC. This gives the protein CASSQGSRAAREEQFF.

The J gene is TRBJ2-2, the V gene TRBV4-3; the match to TRBD1 covers 9 bases. The CDR3 is made up of 14 amino acids. V was clipped by 4 bases and J by 7 bases; unmatched bases: 4. CDR1 and CDR2 (germline): LGHNA, YSLEER. The CDR3 protein is CASSLGTGRGELFF. The CDR3 coding sequence is TGCGCCAGCAGCCTCGGGACAGGGCGCGGGGAGCTGTTTTTT.

This clonotype was observed many times. This chain links TRBV7-9 with TRBJ1-5; maybe TRBD1 (5 bases). The CDR3 spans 14 residues. The V end was cut by 5 bases, the J end by 7 bases, with 15 bases between. The V gene's germline CDR1 is SEHNR and CDR2 FQNEAQ (reference sequence). The chain's CDR3 is CASSASGTGQPQHF. The DNA of the CDR3 is TGTGCCAGCAGCGCCTCAGGGACGGGCCAGCCCCAGCATTTT.

This clonotype was picked up many times. This CDR3 reads CASSPSGGSYNEQFF. For the CDR3, the DNA is TGTGCCAGCAGCCCTAGTGGGGGCTCCTACAATGAGCAGTTCTTC. V usage is TRBV3-1 and J usage is TRBJ2-1; D could derive from TRBD1 or TRBD2 (5 bases each). Trimming stripped 4 bases from V and 0 bases from J, with 10 bases between. The CDR3 spans 15 residues. Germline CDR1 and CDR2: LGHDT and YNNKEL (reference sequence).

This clonotype was picked up a small number of times. This rearrangement joins TRBV6-1 to TRBJ1-5; D is unresolved. Deletions cut 7 bases from V and 2 bases from J, with 12 bases between. The germline CDR1 and CDR2 sequences are MNHNS and SASEGT. The CDR3 loop spans 14 amino acids. DNA for the CDR3: TGTGCCAGCACCGAACGGGTGGGCAATCAGCCCCAGCATTTT. Protein: CASTERVGNQPQHF.

This clonotype was picked up a small number of times. The chain is built from TRBV7-2 and TRBJ1-6, with D hard to call. V lost 2 bases and J lost 7, with 12 bases in between. The germline V gene has CDR1 SGHTA and CDR2 FQGNSA. The CDR3 is 15 amino acids. For the CDR3, the DNA is TGTGCCAGCAGCTTAAATCGCGCCAGAAATTCACCCCTCCACTTT. This encodes CASSLNRARNSPLHF.

This chain uses TRBV5-1 with TRBJ1-1, with D possibly TRBD1 on 5 matching bases. CDR1 SGHRS and CDR2 YFSETQ come from the germline V gene. The CDR3 is 16 amino acids. Trimming shortened V by 5 bases and J by 7 bases, and 24 bases separated the two germline ends. The CDR3 DNA reads TGCGCCAGCAGGCCCGAGGGGAGAACTGGGGCATATGAAGCTTTCTTT. Protein product: CASRPEGRTGAYEAFF. Combining the CDR3 with reference TRBV5-1 and TRBJ1-1 gives the whole variable domain KAGVTQTPRYLIKTRGQQVTLSCSPISGHRSVSWYQQTPGQGLQFLFEYFSETQRNKGNFPGRFSGRQFSNSRSEMNVSTLELGDSALYLCASRPEGRTGAYEAFFGQGTRLTVV.

This clonotype was detected only a few times. V is TRBV15 and J is TRBJ2-2; D is unresolved. The CDR3 totals 14 residues. CDR1 is LNHNV and CDR2 is YYDKDF in the germline V gene (reference sequence). The V gene lost 1 base and the J gene lost 5 bases, with 8 bases spanning the gap. CDR3 region: CATSRVGRTGELFF. DNA of the CDR3: TGTGCCACCAGCAGAGTCGGGCGGACCGGGGAGCTGTTTTTT.

The chain carries TRBV20-1 and TRBJ2-7, with TRBD2 matching 8 bases. This CDR3 is 15 amino acids long. V trimming: 6 bases; J trimming: 6 bases; junction bases outside the gene matches: 16. From germline, CDR1 is DFQATT and CDR2 SNEGSKA (reference sequence). The CDR3 protein is CSATPAGGTSAEQYF. DNA for the CDR3: TGCAGTGCAACCCCGGCGGGGGGAACGAGTGCCGAGCAGTACTTC.

CDR3 region: CASKRRGTYNEQFF. The DNA for the CDR3 is TGCGCCAGCAAGCGGCGGGGGACCTACAATGAGCAGTTCTTC. V gene TRBV5-1 combines with J gene TRBJ2-1, with TRBD2 matching 7 bases. Trimming at V came to 6 bases and at J to 2 bases, leaving 5 bases not matched to a gene. Germline CDR1 is SGHRS and CDR2 is YFSETQ. The CDR3 sequence is 14 residues long.

This clonotype was counted a few times. The rearrangement joins TRBV28 to TRBJ2-3; D might be TRBD2 (5 bases). With 5 bases removed from V and 5 bases from J, the gap between germline ends came to 14 bases. This CDR3 region has 14 residues. Germline V gives CDR1 MDHEN, CDR2 SYDVKM. This CDR3 is CASSPPGSVDTQYF. The CDR3 DNA reads TGTGCCAGCAGTCCTCCGGGGAGTGTAGATACGCAGTATTTT.

The V call is TRBV7-9, the J call TRBJ2-7; a weak D match, TRBD1 (5 bases). Germline V gives CDR1 SEHNR, CDR2 FQNEAQ (reference sequence). This CDR3 comprises 15 residues. The V and J ends lost 1 base and 3 bases respectively, with 13 bases between them. CDR3 sequence reads: CASSLDAGPNYEQYF. In nucleotides, the CDR3 is TGTGCCAGCAGCTTAGACGCAGGGCCAAACTACGAGCAGTACTTC.

There are a few counts of this clonotype. The V and J genes are TRBV4-2 and TRBJ2-3; 11 bases are shared with TRBD2. The V segment lost 5 bases and the J segment 0 bases; nucleotides outside the gene matches: 13. The V gene's germline CDR1 is LGHNA and CDR2 YNFKEQ. This CDR3 spans 19 amino acids. CDR3 in DNA: TGTGCCAGCAGCTCAAGACTAGCGGGACCCGCAGCTAGCACAGATACGCAGTATTTT. It codes for CASSSRLAGPAASTDTQYF.

The genes are TRBV12-5 and TRBJ2-1; 7 nucleotides agree with TRBD2. CDR1 is LGHNT and CDR2 is FRNRAP in the germline V gene. With V trimmed by 5 bases and J by 9 bases, 10 bases remained unmatched. The CDR3 length is 14 residues. The CDR3 loop reads CASGPETSSVEQFF. CDR3 nucleotide sequence: TGTGCTAGTGGTCCCGAGACTAGCTCAGTTGAGCAGTTCTTC.

This rearrangement joins TRBV6-1 to TRBJ1-2, with TRBD1 matching over 9 bases. Germline values: CDR1 MNHNS, CDR2 SASEGT. The CDR3 sequence is 13 residues long. V lost 6 bases to trimming and J lost 8 bases; unmatched junction nucleotides: 7. CDR3 loop: CASSQTGGRGYTF. The CDR3 coding sequence is TGTGCCAGCAGCCAGACAGGGGGACGCGGCTACACCTTC.

As DNA, the CDR3 is TGCGCCAGCAGCTTGGAGGGGGCGGATTACAATGAGCAGTTCTTC. Protein: CASSLEGADYNEQFF. This rearrangement joins TRBV5-1 to TRBJ2-1, with 7 positions matching TRBD1. Trimming at V came to 0 bases and at J to 4 bases, leaving 4 bases not matched to a gene. In germline, CDR1 is SGHRS, CDR2 YFSETQ. The CDR3 runs 15 residues.

This clonotype was found a few times. The V and J genes are TRBV5-1 and TRBJ2-5; D ambiguous. The CDR3 length is 14 residues. Trimming took off 0 bases at V and 1 base at J, with 7 bases between the two ends. From germline, CDR1 is SGHRS and CDR2 YFSETQ. The DNA of the CDR3 is TGCGCCAGCAGCTTGGTAAGGGTCCAAGAGACCCAGTACTTC. Translating it yields CASSLVRVQETQYF.

This clonotype was observed many times. The chain employs TRBV11-2 and TRBJ2-2; 15 bases are a match to TRBD2. The CDR3 has 18 residues. Germline CDR1 SGHAT, CDR2 FQNNGV. J gave up 5 bases and V 5 bases, and 9 bases lay outside the gene matches. In DNA form, the CDR3 reads TGTGCCAGCAGCCCAGGAGGGACTAGCGGGAGGATTACCGGGGAGCTGTTTTTT. The encoded protein is CASSPGGTSGRITGELFF.